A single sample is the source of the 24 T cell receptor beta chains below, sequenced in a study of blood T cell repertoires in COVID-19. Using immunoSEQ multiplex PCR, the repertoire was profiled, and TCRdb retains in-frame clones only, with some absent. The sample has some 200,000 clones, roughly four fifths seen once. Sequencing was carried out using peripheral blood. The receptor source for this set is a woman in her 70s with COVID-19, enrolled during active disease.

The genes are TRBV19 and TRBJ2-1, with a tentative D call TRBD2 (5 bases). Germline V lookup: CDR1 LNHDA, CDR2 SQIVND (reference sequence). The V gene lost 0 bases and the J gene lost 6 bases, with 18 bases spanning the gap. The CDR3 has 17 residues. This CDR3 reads CASSIDRTGSTTNEQFF. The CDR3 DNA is TGTGCCAGTAGTATAGATCGGACGGGAAGTACCACCAATGAGCAGTTCTTC.

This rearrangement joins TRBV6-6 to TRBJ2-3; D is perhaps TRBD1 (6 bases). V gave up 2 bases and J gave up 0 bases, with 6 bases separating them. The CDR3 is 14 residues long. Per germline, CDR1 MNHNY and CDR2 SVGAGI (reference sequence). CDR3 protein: CASSYGQSTDTQYF. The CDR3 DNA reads TGTGCCAGCAGTTACGGACAGAGCACAGATACGCAGTATTTT.

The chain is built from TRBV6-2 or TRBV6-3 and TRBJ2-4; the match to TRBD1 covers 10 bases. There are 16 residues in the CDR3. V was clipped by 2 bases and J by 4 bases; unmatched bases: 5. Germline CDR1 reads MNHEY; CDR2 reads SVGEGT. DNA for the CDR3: TGTGCCAGCAGTTACGAGGGGACAGGGGCGAAAAACATTCAGTACTTC. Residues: CASSYEGTGAKNIQYF.

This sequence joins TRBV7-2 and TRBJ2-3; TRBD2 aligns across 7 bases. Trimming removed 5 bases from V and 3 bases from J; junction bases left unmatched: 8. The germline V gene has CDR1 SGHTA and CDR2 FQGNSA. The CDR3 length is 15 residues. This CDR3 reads CASSPPGGRTDTQYF. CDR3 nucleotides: TGTGCCAGCAGCCCTCCGGGCGGGAGAACAGATACGCAGTATTTT.

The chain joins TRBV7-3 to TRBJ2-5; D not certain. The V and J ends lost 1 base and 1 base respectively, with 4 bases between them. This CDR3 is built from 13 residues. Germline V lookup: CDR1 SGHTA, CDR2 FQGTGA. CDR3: CASSLMSQETQYF. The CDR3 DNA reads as TGTGCCAGCAGCTTAATGAGCCAAGAGACCCAGTACTTC.

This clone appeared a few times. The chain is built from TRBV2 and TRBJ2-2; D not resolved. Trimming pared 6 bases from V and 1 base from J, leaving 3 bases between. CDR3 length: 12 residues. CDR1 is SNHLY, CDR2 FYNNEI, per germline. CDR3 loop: CASRRNTGELFF. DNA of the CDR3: TGTGCCAGCAGGAGGAACACCGGGGAGCTGTTTTTT.

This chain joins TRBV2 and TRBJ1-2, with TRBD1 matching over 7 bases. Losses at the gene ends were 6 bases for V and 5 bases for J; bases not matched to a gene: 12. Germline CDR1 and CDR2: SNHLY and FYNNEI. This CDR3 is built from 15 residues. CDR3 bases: TGTGCCAGCAGCCTGAACCGGGACAGCGCATATGGCTACACCTTC. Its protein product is CASSLNRDSAYGYTF.

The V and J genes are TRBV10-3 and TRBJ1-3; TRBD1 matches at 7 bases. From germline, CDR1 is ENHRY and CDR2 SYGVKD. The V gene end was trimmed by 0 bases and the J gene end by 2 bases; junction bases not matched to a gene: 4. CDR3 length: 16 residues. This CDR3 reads CAISESSTGTGNTIYF. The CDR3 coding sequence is TGTGCCATCAGTGAGTCTTCGACAGGGACTGGAAACACCATATATTTT.

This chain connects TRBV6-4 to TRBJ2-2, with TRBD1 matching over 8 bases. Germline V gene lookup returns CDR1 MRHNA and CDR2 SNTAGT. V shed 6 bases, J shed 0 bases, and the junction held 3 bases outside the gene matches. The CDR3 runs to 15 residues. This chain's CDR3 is CASRTQGANTGELFF. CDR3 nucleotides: TGTGCCAGCAGGACACAGGGGGCGAACACCGGGGAGCTGTTTTTT.

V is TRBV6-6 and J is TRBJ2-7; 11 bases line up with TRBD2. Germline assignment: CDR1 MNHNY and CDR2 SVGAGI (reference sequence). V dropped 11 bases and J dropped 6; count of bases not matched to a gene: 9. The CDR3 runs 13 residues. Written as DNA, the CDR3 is TGTGCCTCCCGAACTAGCGGGAGTTCCGAGCAGTACTTC. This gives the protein CASRTSGSSEQYF.

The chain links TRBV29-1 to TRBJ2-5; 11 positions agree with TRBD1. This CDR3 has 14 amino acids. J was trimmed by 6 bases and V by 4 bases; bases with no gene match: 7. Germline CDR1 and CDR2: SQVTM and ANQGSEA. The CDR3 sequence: CSVAGQGASQTQYF. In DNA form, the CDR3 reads TGCAGCGTTGCCGGACAGGGGGCTTCGCAGACCCAGTACTTC.

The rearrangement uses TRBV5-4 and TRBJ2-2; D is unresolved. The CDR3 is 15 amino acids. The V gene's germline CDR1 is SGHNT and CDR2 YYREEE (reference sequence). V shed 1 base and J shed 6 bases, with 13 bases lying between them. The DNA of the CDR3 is TGTGCCAGCAGCTTGAGATCTACCCCGTCCGGGGAGCTGTTTTTT. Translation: CASSLRSTPSGELFF.

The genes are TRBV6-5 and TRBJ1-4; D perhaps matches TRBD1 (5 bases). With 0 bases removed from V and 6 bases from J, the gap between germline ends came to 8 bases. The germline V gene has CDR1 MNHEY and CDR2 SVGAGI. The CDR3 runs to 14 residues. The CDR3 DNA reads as TGTGCCAGCAGTTACTCCGGGGGATATGAAAAACTGTTTTTT. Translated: CASSYSGGYEKLFF.

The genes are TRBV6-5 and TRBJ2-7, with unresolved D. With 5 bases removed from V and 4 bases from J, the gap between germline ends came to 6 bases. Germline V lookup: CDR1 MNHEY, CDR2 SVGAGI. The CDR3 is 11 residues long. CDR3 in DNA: TGTGCCAGCAGTAATATTTACGAGCAGTACTTC. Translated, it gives CASSNIYEQYF.

The DNA of the CDR3 is TGTGCCAGCAGCCCTCGACTAGCGGGAGTCAGTTATGAGCAGTTCTTC. Translating it yields CASSPRLAGVSYEQFF. The chain combines TRBV9 with TRBJ2-1; 12 nucleotides match TRBD2. The CDR3 extends over 16 amino acids. Trimming cost V 4 bases and J 8 bases; bases outside gene matches: 10. The germline V gene encodes CDR1 SGDLS and CDR2 YYNGEE.

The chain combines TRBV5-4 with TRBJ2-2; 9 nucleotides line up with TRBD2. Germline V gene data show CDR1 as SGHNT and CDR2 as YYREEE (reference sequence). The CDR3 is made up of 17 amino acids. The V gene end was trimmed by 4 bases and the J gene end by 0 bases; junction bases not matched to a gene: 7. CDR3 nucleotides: TGTGCCAGCAGCCCGCGGGGCGGGAGGGCGAACACCGGGGAGCTGTTTTTT. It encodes CASSPRGGRANTGELFF. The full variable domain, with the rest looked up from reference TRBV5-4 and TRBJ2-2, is ETGVTQSPTHLIKTRGQQVTLRCSSQSGHNTVSWYQQALGQGPQFIFQYYREEENGRGNFPPRFSGLQFPNYSSELNVNALELDDSALYLCASSPRGGRANTGELFFGEGSRLTVL.

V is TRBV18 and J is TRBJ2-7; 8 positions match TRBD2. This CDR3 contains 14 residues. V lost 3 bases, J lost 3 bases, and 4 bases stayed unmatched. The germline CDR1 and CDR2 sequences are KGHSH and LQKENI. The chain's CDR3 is CASSPGSGNYEQYF. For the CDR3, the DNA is TGTGCCAGCTCACCGGGTAGCGGGAACTACGAGCAGTACTTC.

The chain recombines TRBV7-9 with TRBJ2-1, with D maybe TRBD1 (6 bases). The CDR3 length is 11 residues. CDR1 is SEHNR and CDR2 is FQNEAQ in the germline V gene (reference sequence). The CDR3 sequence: CARTVLQEQFF. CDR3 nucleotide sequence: TGTGCTAGGACAGTGCTCCAGGAGCAGTTCTTC.

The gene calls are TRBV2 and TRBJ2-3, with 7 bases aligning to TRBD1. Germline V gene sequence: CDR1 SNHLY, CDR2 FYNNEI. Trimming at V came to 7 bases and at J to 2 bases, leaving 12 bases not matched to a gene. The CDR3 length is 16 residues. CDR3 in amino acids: CASTRDSNPYTDTQYF. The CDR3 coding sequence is TGTGCCAGCACCCGGGACAGTAACCCTTACACAGATACGCAGTATTTT.

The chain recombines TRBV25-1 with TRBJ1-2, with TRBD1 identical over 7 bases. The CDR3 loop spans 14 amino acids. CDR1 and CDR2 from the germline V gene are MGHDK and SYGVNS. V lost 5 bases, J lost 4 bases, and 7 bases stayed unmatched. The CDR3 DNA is TGTGCCAGCAGTCCCACAGGGGATCTCTATGGCTACACCTTC. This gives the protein CASSPTGDLYGYTF.

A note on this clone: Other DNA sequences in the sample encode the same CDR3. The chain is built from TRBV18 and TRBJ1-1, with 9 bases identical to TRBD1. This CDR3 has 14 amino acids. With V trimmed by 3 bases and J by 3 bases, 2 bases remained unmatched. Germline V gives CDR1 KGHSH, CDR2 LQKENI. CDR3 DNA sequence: TGTGCCAGCTCACCGCGACAGGGGGACACTGAAGCTTTCTTT. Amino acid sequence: CASSPRQGDTEAFF. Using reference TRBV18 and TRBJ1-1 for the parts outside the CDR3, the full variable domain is NAGVMQNPRHLVRRRGQEARLRCSPMKGHSHVYWYRQLPEEGLKFMVYLQKENIIDESGMPKERFSAEFPKEGPSILRIQQVVRGDSAAYFCASSPRQGDTEAFFGQGTRLTVV.

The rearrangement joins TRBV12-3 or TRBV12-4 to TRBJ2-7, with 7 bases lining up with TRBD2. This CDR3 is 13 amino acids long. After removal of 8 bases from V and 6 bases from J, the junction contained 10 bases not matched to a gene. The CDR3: CASLLAWGGEQYF. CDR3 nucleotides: TGTGCCAGCCTCCTCGCGTGGGGGGGCGAGCAGTACTTC.

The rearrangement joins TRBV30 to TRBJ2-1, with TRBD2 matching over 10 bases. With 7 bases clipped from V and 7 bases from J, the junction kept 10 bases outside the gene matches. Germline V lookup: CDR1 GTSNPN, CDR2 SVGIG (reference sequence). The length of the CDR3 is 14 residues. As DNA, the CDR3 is TGTGCCTCCCTTAGCGGGAGGCAGAATAATGAGCAGTTCTTC. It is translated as CASLSGRQNNEQFF.

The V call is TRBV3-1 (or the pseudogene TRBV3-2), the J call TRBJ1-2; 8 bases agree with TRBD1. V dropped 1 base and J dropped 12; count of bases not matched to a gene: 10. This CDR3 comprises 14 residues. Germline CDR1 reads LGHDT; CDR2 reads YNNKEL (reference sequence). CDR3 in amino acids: CASSQVAGQVVNTF. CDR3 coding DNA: TGTGCCAGCAGCCAAGTTGCGGGACAGGTCGTGAACACCTTC.